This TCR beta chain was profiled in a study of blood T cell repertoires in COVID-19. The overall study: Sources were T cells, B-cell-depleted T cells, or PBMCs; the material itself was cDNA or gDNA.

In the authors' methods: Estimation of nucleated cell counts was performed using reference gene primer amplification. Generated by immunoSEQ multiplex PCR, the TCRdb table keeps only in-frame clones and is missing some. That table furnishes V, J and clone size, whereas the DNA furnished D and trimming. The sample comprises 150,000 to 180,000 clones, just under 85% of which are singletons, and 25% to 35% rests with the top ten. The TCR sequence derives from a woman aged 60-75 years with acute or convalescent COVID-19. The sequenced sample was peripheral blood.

This CDR3 is CASSLVDRRHEKLFF. The DNA of the CDR3 is TGTGCCAGCAGCTTGGTGGACAGACGCCATGAAAAACTGTTTTTT. V usage is TRBV5-5 and J usage is TRBJ1-4; weak D call: TRBD1 (6 bases). The V gene's germline CDR1 is SGHKS and CDR2 YYEKEE (reference sequence). The CDR3 length is 15 residues. Trimming stripped 0 bases from V and 6 bases from J, with 12 bases between.